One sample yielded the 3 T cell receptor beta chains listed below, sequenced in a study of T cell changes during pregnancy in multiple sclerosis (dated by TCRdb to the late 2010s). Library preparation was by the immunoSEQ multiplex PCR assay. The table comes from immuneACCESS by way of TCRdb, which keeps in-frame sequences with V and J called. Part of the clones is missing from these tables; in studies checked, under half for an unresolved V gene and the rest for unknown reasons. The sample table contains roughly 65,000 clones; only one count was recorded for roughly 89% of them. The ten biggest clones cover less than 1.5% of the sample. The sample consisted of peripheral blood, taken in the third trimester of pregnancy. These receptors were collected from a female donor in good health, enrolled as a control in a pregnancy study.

This chain's CDR3 is CASSPPGTGLSEQYF. DNA for the CDR3: TGTGCCAGCAGTCCGCCCGGGACAGGGCTATCCGAGCAGTACTTC. The V call is TRBV6-5, the J call TRBJ2-7, with 9 bases that match TRBD1. Trimming took 5 bases from V and 6 from J; bases not matched to a gene: 11. The CDR3 runs 15 residues. Germline V gene sequence: CDR1 MNHEY, CDR2 SVGAGI.

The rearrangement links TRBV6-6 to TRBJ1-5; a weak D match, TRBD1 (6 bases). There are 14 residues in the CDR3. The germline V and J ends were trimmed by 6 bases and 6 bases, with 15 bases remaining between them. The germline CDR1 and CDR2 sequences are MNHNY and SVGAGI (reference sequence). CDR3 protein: CASSSQGGGQPQHF. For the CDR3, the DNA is TGTGCCAGCAGCTCCCAGGGAGGGGGTCAGCCCCAGCATTTT.

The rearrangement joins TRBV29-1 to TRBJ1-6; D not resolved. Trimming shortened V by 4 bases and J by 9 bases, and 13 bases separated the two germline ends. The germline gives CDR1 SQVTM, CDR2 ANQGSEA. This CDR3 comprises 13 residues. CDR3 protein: CSVGHLTGSPLHF. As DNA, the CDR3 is TGCAGCGTTGGCCACTTGACTGGTTCACCCCTCCACTTT.